The next 2 T cell receptor beta chains were all read from a single sample in a study of blood T cell repertoires in COVID-19. Clones were read by immunoSEQ multiplex PCR, and TCRdb kept only the in-frame ones, dropping some. The sample yields 150,000 or so clones, around 87% seen once. The sequencing input was peripheral blood. The origin of the receptors is a man younger than 35 with COVID-19, enrolled during active disease.

This chain connects TRBV6-6 to TRBJ2-1, with 9 nucleotides matching TRBD2. This CDR3 is 14 amino acids long. Germline V gene lookup returns CDR1 MNHNY and CDR2 SVGAGI (reference sequence). The V segment lost 5 bases and the J segment 3 bases; nucleotides outside the gene matches: 2. CDR3 DNA: TGTGCCAGCAGTCGGACTAGCGTCTACAATGAGCAGTTCTTC. Translated, it gives CASSRTSVYNEQFF.

The V call is TRBV7-9, the J call TRBJ2-1, with D perhaps TRBD1 (6 bases). CDR3 length: 16 residues. Germline V gives CDR1 SEHNR, CDR2 FQNEAQ (reference sequence). V dropped 1 base and J dropped 3 bases, with 13 bases sitting between them. CDR3 loop: CASSLVLGQYYNEQFF. CDR3 nucleotide sequence: TGTGCCAGCAGCTTAGTTCTGGGACAATACTACAATGAGCAGTTCTTC.